Listed below are T cell receptor beta chains from one sample, sequenced in a study of patients and donors after allogeneic stem cell transplantation. Via MiXCR, TCRdb re-called the RT-PCR reads, giving one row per CDR3 protein. The sample lists hundreds of thousands of distinct CDR3 sequences; roughly 17% were seen once. The specimen sequenced was blood, either unsorted or a sorted T cell fraction (not recorded which). The receptors come from a human donor who was either an allogeneic HSCT recipient or a stem cell or donor lymphocyte infusion donor (not recorded which). It is not recorded whose cells these are; they may come from a transplant donor. The CDR3 runs from the conserved cysteine through the conserved F or W. Each record gives: V gene, D gene, J gene, clone size, CDR3 DNA, CDR3 protein. The D gene is left open where the match is weak. Some rows mark clone size as missing; the rest say once, few, many or name a class of expanded clone.

TRBV5-1	.	TRBJ2-7	few	TGCGCCAGCAGCTTGGTGGTCCCACCCGACGAGCAGTACTTC	CASSLVVPPDEQYF
TRBV11-2	.	TRBJ2-7	.	TGTGCCAGCAGCCCAGGGTTGTTCCGCTACGAGCAGTACTTC	CASSPGLFRYEQYF
TRBV25-1	.	TRBJ2-1	few	TGTGCCAGCAGTGAATATCGAGGTAATGAGCAGTTCTTC	CASSEYRGNEQFF
TRBV12-3/TRBV12-4	.	TRBJ2-7	.	TGTGCCAGCACTCCTCGGGACAACTCCTACGAGCAGTACTTC	CASTPRDNSYEQYF
TRBV20-1	TRBD2	TRBJ2-3	few	TGCAGTGCAAGAAGACTAGCGGAGAGCACAGATACGCAGTATTTT	CSARRLAESTDTQYF
TRBV7-8	.	TRBJ1-5	few	TGTGCCAGCAGCGTGCTAAGGTATAGCAATCAGCCCCAGCATTTT	CASSVLRYSNQPQHF
TRBV11-3	.	TRBJ2-5	.	TGTGCCAGCAGATTGGGGACCGGAGGGTTGGAGACCCAGTACTTC	CASRLGTGGLETQYF
TRBV12-3/TRBV12-4	.	TRBJ2-5	few	TGTGCCAGCAGGGACTCAACCACTGGCGAAGAGACCCAGTACTTC	CASRDSTTGEETQYF
TRBV7-9	.	TRBJ1-1	.	TGTGCCAGCAGCTTCCTTGGGGGCGTGAACACTGAAGCTTTCTTT	CASSFLGGVNTEAFF
TRBV15	.	TRBJ2-1	many	TGTGCCACCAGCAGAGAACGGGGGACTGCTGAGCAGTTCTTC	CATSRERGTAEQFF
TRBV5-1	TRBD2	TRBJ2-3	.	TGCGCCAGCAGCTCCCCGGGACTAGCAGATACGCAGTATTTT	CASSSPGLADTQYF
TRBV5-1	TRBD1	TRBJ1-5	.	TGCGCCAGCAGCTTGGGGAGGGGACAGGACAATCAGCCCCAGCATTTT	CASSLGRGQDNQPQHF
TRBV9	.	TRBJ1-2	few	TGTGCCAGCAGCGTAGATCCCACTCTTTATGGCTACACCTTC	CASSVDPTLYGYTF
TRBV7-2	.	TRBJ2-5	few	TGTGCCAGCAGCCCCGGGGGCTCGGAGACCCAGTACTTC	CASSPGGSETQYF
TRBV3-1	.	TRBJ2-3	few	TGTGCCAGCAGCCAAGATCAACAGCGAGATACGCAGTATTTT	CASSQDQQRDTQYF
TRBV7-7	TRBD2	TRBJ2-2	few	TGTGCCAGCAGCCCGGGACTAGCGGGAGGGCGCACCGGGGAGCTGTTTTTT	CASSPGLAGGRTGELFF
TRBV11-2	.	TRBJ2-5	.	TGTGCCAGCAGACCATTCGAGGGCAGCCATGAGACCCAGTACTTC	CASRPFEGSHETQYF
TRBV5-1	TRBD1	TRBJ2-1	few	TGCGCCAGCAGTTCCGGAGGGACAGGGGGCAATGAGCAGTTCTTC	CASSSGGTGGNEQFF
TRBV4-2	.	TRBJ2-3	.	TGTGCCAGCAGCCAAGAGGGACAACCAAGCACAGATACGCAGTATTTT	CASSQEGQPSTDTQYF
TRBV12-3/TRBV12-4	.	TRBJ2-1	few	TGTGCCAGCAGTTTTCAACCCGCTCATGAGCAGTTCTTC	CASSFQPAHEQFF
TRBV6-2/TRBV6-3	.	TRBJ2-7	few	TGTGCCAGCCGAGATGGGTTCTACGAGCAGTACTTC	CASRDGFYEQYF
TRBV7-2	TRBD1	TRBJ1-5	.	TGTTCCAGCAGCTTAGTCGGACAGGGGAGTAGTCAGCCCCAGCATTTT	CSSSLVGQGSSQPQHF
TRBV30	.	TRBJ1-6	.	TGTGCCTGGAGCGCTACACGAGGGTTTAATTCACCCCTCCACTTT	CAWSATRGFNSPLHF
TRBV24-1	TRBD1	TRBJ2-3	.	TGTGCCACCAGTGATTTGGGGGACAGCCGCACAGATACGCAGTATTTT	CATSDLGDSRTDTQYF
TRBV7-2	TRBD1	TRBJ2-1	.	TGTGCCAGCAGCTACAGGGGTTTTGAGCAGTTCTTC	CASSYRGFEQFF
TRBV12-3/TRBV12-4	TRBD1	TRBJ1-5	many	TGTGCCAGCAGTTTCGGGACAGGTCGGGGTCAGCCCCAGCATTTT	CASSFGTGRGQPQHF
TRBV20-1	.	TRBJ1-1	.	TGCAGCCCGGGACCCTCTAACACTGAAGCTTTCTTT	CSPGPSNTEAFF
TRBV6-1	.	TRBJ1-1	.	TGTGCCAGCAGTCCCCCGACGGGCACTGAAGCTTTCTTT	CASSPPTGTEAFF
TRBV6-5	TRBD1	TRBJ1-5	few	TGTGCCAGCAGTTATGGCAGGGGGGGGGGTCAGCCCCAGCATTTT	CASSYGRGGGQPQHF
TRBV2	.	TRBJ2-7	.	TGTGCCAGCACCCAGGACAGCCGACGCCTGGGTGAGCAGTACTTC	CASTQDSRRLGEQYF
TRBV5-1	.	TRBJ1-6	.	TGCGCCAGCAGCACAACCTCCGGGATGAAGGGTTCACCCCTCCACTTT	CASSTTSGMKGSPLHF
TRBV20-1	TRBD1	TRBJ1-1	.	TGCAGTGCTGAGGGGGACAGGGGACTCTGGAACACTGAAGCTTTCTTT	CSAEGDRGLWNTEAFF
TRBV12-3/TRBV12-4	TRBD1	TRBJ1-2	many	TGTGCCAGCAGCCTGGGACAGACCTATGGCTACACCTTC	CASSLGQTYGYTF
TRBV12-3/TRBV12-4	TRBD2	TRBJ2-7	many	TGTGCCAGCAGCGAAAATAGCGGGAAGATCTACGAGCAGTACTTC	CASSENSGKIYEQYF
TRBV5-6	.	TRBJ2-7	.	TGTGCCAGCAGCTTCTGGAGGTCCGAGCAGTACTTC	CASSFWRSEQYF
TRBV11-3	.	TRBJ2-7	few	TGTGCCAGCAGCCTGCGAGGGGCAGGGGAGCAGTACTTC	CASSLRGAGEQYF
TRBV4-3	.	TRBJ1-4	many	TGCGCCAGCAGCCCCGAGGGCGCAACTAATGAAAAACTGTTTTTT	CASSPEGATNEKLFF
TRBV7-8	.	TRBJ2-2	few	TGTGCCAGCAGCTTAGCCCAGGGAGGAACCGGGGAGCTGTTTTTT	CASSLAQGGTGELFF
TRBV12-3/TRBV12-4	.	TRBJ1-1	many	TGTGCCAGCAGTCATAGAAGGGCCCGAAACACTGAAGCTTTCTTT	CASSHRRARNTEAFF
TRBV20-1	.	TRBJ2-1	.	TGCAGTGCTAGTCGCCCACCAAAGAGGCGTGAGCAGTTCTTC	CSASRPPKRREQFF
TRBV2	.	TRBJ2-1	few	TGTGCCAGCAGTCGGAGGAGGGCCAATGAGCAGTTCTTC	CASSRRRANEQFF
TRBV27	.	TRBJ2-3	few	TGTGCCAGCAGTATAGGGGCCCCCCAAGGCACAGATACGCAGTATTTT	CASSIGAPQGTDTQYF
TRBV7-8	TRBD2	TRBJ2-2	.	TGTGCCAGCAGCTCACTAGCGGGAGGGTACACCGGGGAGCTGTTTTTT	CASSSLAGGYTGELFF
TRBV12-3/TRBV12-4	.	TRBJ2-7	many	TGTGCCAGCAGTTCCTCCCTTACGGAGCAGTACTTC	CASSSSLTEQYF
TRBV4-2	TRBD2	TRBJ2-2	few	TGTGCCAGCAGCCCGTCCCAGCGGGAGGTTCACACCGGGGAGCTGTTTTTT	CASSPSQREVHTGELFF
TRBV5-6	TRBD1	TRBJ2-3	.	TGTGCCAGCACCTACGGGACAGGGACGCAGTATTTT	CASTYGTGTQYF
TRBV29-1	.	TRBJ1-1	few	TGCAGCGTGCTACGGATTTTGAACACTGAAGCTTTCTTT	CSVLRILNTEAFF
TRBV7-9	.	TRBJ2-7	many	TGTGCCAGCAGCTTAGGGACCTACGAGCAGTACTTC	CASSLGTYEQYF
TRBV11-2	TRBD2	TRBJ2-1	.	TGTGCCAGCAGCCAACAGGCGCCGGGACTAGCGGGACTTTACAATGAGCAGTTCTTC	CASSQQAPGLAGLYNEQFF
TRBV20-1	.	TRBJ1-5	.	TGCAGTGCTCCGACGGCAGGGGCACTCAATCAGCCCCAGCATTTT	CSAPTAGALNQPQHF
TRBV5-6	.	TRBJ2-2	few	TGTGCCAGCAGCCAAAGGTACCGGGCCACCGGGGAGCTGTTTTTT	CASSQRYRATGELFF
TRBV11-2	TRBD2	TRBJ2-2	.	TGTGCCAGCAGCTTAGTGGGGACTAGCGGGACCTTCGGGGAGCTGTTTTTT	CASSLVGTSGTFGELFF
TRBV2	.	TRBJ1-5	.	TGTGCCAGCAGCGCCCGGGACCGGTATAGCAATCAGCCCCAGCATTTT	CASSARDRYSNQPQHF